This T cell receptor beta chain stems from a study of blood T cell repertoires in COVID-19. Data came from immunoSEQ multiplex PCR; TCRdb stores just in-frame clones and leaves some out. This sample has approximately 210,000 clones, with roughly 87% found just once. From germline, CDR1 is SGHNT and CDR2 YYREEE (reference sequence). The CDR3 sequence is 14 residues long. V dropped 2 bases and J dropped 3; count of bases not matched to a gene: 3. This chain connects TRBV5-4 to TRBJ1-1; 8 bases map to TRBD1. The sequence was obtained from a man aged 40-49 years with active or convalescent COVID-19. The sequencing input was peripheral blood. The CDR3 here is CASSFDRGYTEAFF. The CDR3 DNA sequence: TGTGCCAGCAGCTTCGACAGGGGCTACACTGAAGCTTTCTTT. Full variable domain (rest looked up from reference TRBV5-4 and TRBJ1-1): ETGVTQSPTHLIKTRGQQVTLRCSSQSGHNTVSWYQQALGQGPQFIFQYYREEENGRGNFPPRFSGLQFPNYSSELNVNALELDDSALYLCASSFDRGYTEAFFGQGTRLTVV.